This TCR beta chain comes out of a study of blood T cells in healthy people across ages. CDR1 LGHDT and CDR2 YNNKEL come from the germline V gene (reference sequence). CDR3 length: 14 residues. It was with a sample-barcoded 5' primer and a J-beta primer mix that a second PCR of about 7 to 12 cycles was run. MiXCR was run by TCRdb on the 5' RACE reads, yielding one entry per CDR3 protein. The profile shows 1,500,000 or so distinct CDR3 sequences, 55% to 75% of them singletons. The chain employs TRBV3-1 and TRBJ2-7, with 7 positions matching TRBD2. The DNA end is more similar to TRBJ2-5, so the J call may be wrong. Sequences were obtained from blood. This sequence originates from a man younger than 30 in good health. The CDR3 DNA reads TGTGCCAGCAGCCAACCGGGGACTACAGAGACCCAGTACTTC. It is translated as CASSQPGTTETQYF.